The 7 T cell receptor beta chains given below trace back to one sample, sequenced in a study of blood T cell repertoires in COVID-19. Sequencing used immunoSEQ multiplex PCR; TCRdb keeps in-frame clones, though not all of them. The sample yields over 200,000 clones, under 85% seen once. Sample: PBMCs or T cells enriched from blood (not recorded which). The source of these receptors is a man in his fifties or sixties who had recovered from COVID-19.

The V gene is TRBV7-9, the J gene TRBJ1-1, with D possibly matching TRBD1 (6 bases). Germline V lookup: CDR1 SEHNR, CDR2 FQNEAQ (reference sequence). V was shortened by 3 bases and J by 2 bases, with 7 bases between the two germline ends. The CDR3 length is 13 residues. CDR3 DNA sequence: TGTGCCAGCAGCTTGGACAGAAACACTGAAGCTTTCTTT. Its translation: CASSLDRNTEAFF.

This clone appeared a few times. This chain connects TRBV6-5 to TRBJ2-7, with D maybe TRBD1 (5 bases). The CDR3 extends over 15 amino acids. V gave up 2 bases and J gave up 0 bases, with 11 bases separating them. CDR1 and CDR2 (germline): MNHEY, SVGAGI. As DNA, the CDR3 is TGTGCCAGCAGTTACGGGGCCCAGAGCTCCTACGAGCAGTACTTC. This codes for CASSYGAQSSYEQYF.

The chain employs TRBV7-9 and TRBJ2-1; tentatively, D is TRBD2 (7 bases). Trimming cost V 2 bases and J 5 bases, with 16 bases left between them. The CDR3 contains 16 residues. Germline V gene lookup returns CDR1 SEHNR and CDR2 FQNEAQ (reference sequence). This chain's CDR3 is CASSLPPGGSNNEQFF. Written as DNA, the CDR3 is TGTGCCAGCAGCTTACCCCCGGGGGGCTCTAACAATGAGCAGTTCTTC.

V and J are TRBV2 and TRBJ1-2; a possible D gene is TRBD1 (5 bases). The CDR3 contains 13 residues. Deletions cut 8 bases from V and 4 bases from J, with 14 bases between. From germline, CDR1 is SNHLY and CDR2 FYNNEI. The DNA of the CDR3 is TGTGCCAGCCAACAGGAGCAGGGCTATGGCTACACCTTC. This codes for CASQQEQGYGYTF.

This clone was counted a few times. Other DNA sequences in this specimen translate into the identical CDR3. V and J are TRBV19 and TRBJ1-5; 8 nucleotides agree with TRBD1. V shed 5 bases, J shed 5 bases, and the junction held 5 bases outside the gene matches. Germline V lookup: CDR1 LNHDA, CDR2 SQIVND (reference sequence). CDR3 size: 14 residues. The CDR3 DNA is TGTGCCAGTAGTTCGAACAGGGGGGATCAGCCCCAGCATTTT. Translation gives CASSSNRGDQPQHF. Supplemented by reference TRBV19 and TRBJ1-5, the full variable domain reads DGGITQSPKYLFRKEGQNVTLSCEQNLNHDAMYWYRQDPGQGLRLIYYSQIVNDFQKGDIAEGYSVSREKKESFPLTVTSAQKNPTAFYLCASSSNRGDQPQHFGDGTRLSIL.

V gene TRBV7-8 combines with J gene TRBJ1-3, with TRBD1 matching 9 bases. The germline V gene encodes CDR1 SGHVS and CDR2 FQNEAQ. V trimming: 8 bases; J trimming: 0 bases; junction bases outside the gene matches: 11. The CDR3 is 17 residues long. In nucleotides, the CDR3 is TGTGCCAGCGAGCCGGGACAGGGTAGAGTCTCTGGAAACACCATATATTTT. Protein product: CASEPGQGRVSGNTIYF.

V and J are TRBV11-2 and TRBJ2-3; TRBD2 is a possible D gene (5 bases). In germline, CDR1 is SGHAT, CDR2 FQNNGV. Trimming cost V 5 bases and J 3 bases, with 18 bases left between them. The CDR3 loop spans 16 amino acids. DNA of the CDR3: TGTGCCAGCAGCCCCGGTCTCGGGGTGCGGACAGATACGCAGTATTTT. This encodes CASSPGLGVRTDTQYF.